The 30 T cell receptor beta chains in this list originate from one sample, sequenced in a study of CD8+ T cells in alopecia areata. Extracted RNA was reverse transcribed, and the resulting cDNA served as sequencing template. Some clones are missing from TCRdb's copy, which holds only in-frame ones; the method was immunoSEQ multiplex PCR. This sample has 95,000 to 150,000 clones; 47% occur once, and the top ten carry over 9.5%. Source material: NKG2D-low CD8+ T cells sorted from blood. Receptors originate from a human donor with alopecia areata.

The rearrangement uses TRBV11-2 and TRBJ2-3; D is tentatively TRBD1 or TRBD2 (5 bases each). Germline CDR1 SGHAT, CDR2 FQNNGV. V lost 5 bases and J 4 bases, leaving 10 bases between the germline ends. This CDR3 spans 13 amino acids. This CDR3 reads CASSPMGADTQYF. The CDR3 coding sequence is TGTGCCAGCAGCCCGATGGGGGCAGATACGCAGTATTTT.

In this sample, this clone turned up a few times. The chain links TRBV5-6 to TRBJ2-7; D is possibly TRBD1 or TRBD2 (6 bases each). Looked up from germline, CDR1 is SGHDT and CDR2 is YYEEEE. Trimming removed 4 bases from V and 2 bases from J, with 10 bases in between. This CDR3 contains 13 residues. This CDR3 is CASSPGDTYEQYF. CDR3 bases: TGTGCCAGCAGCCCGGGGGACACCTACGAGCAGTACTTC.

The chain is built from TRBV28 and TRBJ2-3; TRBD2 aligns across 8 bases. Germline assignment: CDR1 MDHEN and CDR2 SYDVKM. The V and J ends lost 5 bases and 9 bases, in that order; junction bases with no gene match: 4. The CDR3 is made up of 12 amino acids. The CDR3 sequence is CASSGSSGTQYF. CDR3 sequence (DNA): TGTGCCAGCAGTGGTTCTAGCGGGACGCAGTATTTT.

The chain is built from TRBV29-1 and TRBJ2-1; 11 nucleotides align to TRBD1. CDR1 is SQVTM, CDR2 ANQGSEA, per germline. Trimming at V came to 6 bases and at J to 8 bases, leaving 9 bases not matched to a gene. This CDR3 has 14 amino acids. The DNA for the CDR3 is TGCAGCGTAAACCGGGACAGGGGGTCCCATGAGCAGTTCTTC. As protein: CSVNRDRGSHEQFF.

The rearrangement links TRBV29-1 to TRBJ2-7; maybe TRBD1 (6 bases). V was shortened by 4 bases and J by 5 bases, with 12 bases between the two germline ends. Germline CDR1 and CDR2: SQVTM and ANQGSEA. The CDR3 is made up of 12 amino acids. This chain's CDR3 is CSVVTGRNEQYF. CDR3 sequence (DNA): TGCAGCGTTGTCACAGGGCGGAACGAGCAGTACTTC.

This chain links TRBV29-1 with TRBJ2-2; D ambiguous. This CDR3 has 13 amino acids. The germline V gene encodes CDR1 SQVTM and CDR2 ANQGSEA. Trimming removed 7 bases at V and 0 bases at J, with 9 bases between. This chain's CDR3 is CSGQAANTGELFF. DNA of the CDR3: TGCAGCGGTCAAGCTGCGAACACCGGGGAGCTGTTTTTT.

This clone was seen more than once but under ten times. The CDR3 sequence is CASSLGGGDEQYF. CDR3 nucleotides: TGTGCCAGCAGCTTAGGGGGCGGGGACGAGCAGTACTTC. This chain uses TRBV11-2 with TRBJ2-7; TRBD2 is a possible D gene (6 bases). Germline-derived CDR1 and CDR2 are SGHAT and FQNNGV. V dropped 1 base and J dropped 5 bases, with 9 bases sitting between them. The CDR3 extends over 13 amino acids.

This clone was detected a few times. This sample includes further DNA sequences coding for the same CDR3. The chain is built from TRBV29-1 and TRBJ2-7, with D possibly being TRBD1 (5 bases). Germline V CDR1 and CDR2: SQVTM, ANQGSEA. The CDR3 is made up of 12 amino acids. V shed 2 bases and J shed 4 bases, with 9 bases lying between them. CDR3 DNA sequence: TGCAGCGTTGAATCGACAGTTTACGAGCAGTACTTC. Amino acid sequence: CSVESTVYEQYF.

This clone was detected only a few times. The chain joins TRBV5-8 to TRBJ2-3; D is tentatively TRBD1 or TRBD2 (6 bases each). The germline gives CDR1 SGHTS, CDR2 YDEGEE. V was pared by 1 base and J by 2 bases, with 14 bases between. The length of the CDR3 is 16 residues. In DNA, the CDR3 is TGTGCCAGCAGCTTGAGGGTCCGGGGGCTCACAGATACGCAGTATTTT. Residues: CASSLRVRGLTDTQYF. The variable domain in full, completed from reference TRBV5-8 and TRBJ2-3, reads EAGVTQSPTHLIKTRGQQATLRCSPISGHTSVYWYQQALGLGLQFLLWYDEGEERNRGNFPPRFSGRQFPNYSSELNVNALELEDSALYLCASSLRVRGLTDTQYFGPGTRLTVL.

The table lists this clone with a count of one. J is TRBJ1-2 and V is TRBV6-6; D unresolved. Per germline, CDR1 MNHNY and CDR2 SVGAGI (reference sequence). Trimming pared 2 bases from V and 7 bases from J, leaving 11 bases between. The CDR3 covers 13 residues. CDR3 DNA sequence: TGTGCCAGCAGTTACGGTGAAGGGCTTGGCTACACCTTC. Its protein is CASSYGEGLGYTF.

The V gene is TRBV5-6, the J gene TRBJ2-2; D not certain. V shed 0 bases and J shed 6 bases, with 6 bases lying between them. CDR3 length: 13 amino acids. Looked up from germline, CDR1 is SGHDT and CDR2 is YYEEEE. CDR3 DNA: TGTGCCAGCAGCTTGGTCGCACCCGGGGAGCTGTTTTTT. It codes for CASSLVAPGELFF.

This clone has more than one count but fewer than ten. The DNA for the CDR3 is TGCAGCGTTGTTGGGCGGGAGGGTGGTGAGCAGTTCTTC. Translating gives CSVVGREGGEQFF. This rearrangement joins TRBV29-1 to TRBJ2-1; 9 nucleotides agree with TRBD2. This CDR3 is built from 13 residues. CDR1 and CDR2 (germline): SQVTM, ANQGSEA. Trimming cost V 4 bases and J 9 bases; bases outside gene matches: 7.

The V and J genes are TRBV29-1 and TRBJ1-2; possibly TRBD1 for D (6 bases). The germline V gene has CDR1 SQVTM and CDR2 ANQGSEA. Trimming cost V 3 bases and J 7 bases, with 9 bases left between them. The CDR3 extends over 11 amino acids. The DNA of the CDR3 is TGCAGCGTTGACAGGGGCCTTGGCTACACCTTC. Translation gives CSVDRGLGYTF.

This clone was detected a few times. The V call is TRBV29-1, the J call TRBJ2-7, with TRBD1 as a possible D gene (7 bases). V was clipped by 4 bases and J by 5 bases, with 12 bases between them. Germline values: CDR1 SQVTM, CDR2 ANQGSEA. This CDR3 contains 12 residues. The CDR3 here is CSVGGTANEQYF. DNA of the CDR3: TGCAGCGTTGGCGGGACAGCAAACGAGCAGTACTTC.

The rearrangement links TRBV7-8 to TRBJ2-7, with unresolved D. V gave up 5 bases and J gave up 0 bases, with 17 bases separating them. Per the germline V gene, CDR1 is SGHVS and CDR2 is FQNEAQ. CDR3 length equals 16 residues. The CDR3: CASSRPGSVSSYEQYF. For the CDR3, the DNA is TGTGCCAGCAGCCGCCCAGGTAGTGTTAGCTCCTACGAGCAGTACTTC.

V usage is TRBV27 and J usage is TRBJ2-5; TRBD2 might be the D (7 bases). The germline V and J ends were trimmed by 4 bases and 5 bases, with 11 bases remaining between them. The germline V gene encodes CDR1 MNHEY and CDR2 SMNVEV (reference sequence). This CDR3 contains 13 residues. CDR3 DNA sequence: TGTGCCAGCAGTTGGGGGGGGGCGGAGACCCAGTACTTC. It yields the protein CASSWGGAETQYF.

The V and J genes are TRBV28 and TRBJ2-7; no clear D gene. This CDR3 is built from 12 residues. CDR1 and CDR2 (germline): MDHEN, SYDVKM. Between the trimmed V and J ends, which lost 4 bases and 3 bases, there was a span of 7 bases. Written as DNA, the CDR3 is TGTGCCAGCAGTTCCCCCGTCTACGAGCAGTACTTC. Translation gives CASSSPVYEQYF.

This chain connects TRBV5-6 to TRBJ2-1; D might be TRBD2 (5 bases). V was trimmed by 3 bases and J by 2 bases, leaving 6 bases between them. CDR1 is SGHDT and CDR2 is YYEEEE in the germline V gene. CDR3 length: 13 residues. For the CDR3, the DNA is TGTGCCAGCAGCTCGGGAACCTACAATGAGCAGTTCTTC. Protein: CASSSGTYNEQFF.

Worth noting for this clone: Because the CDR3's place on the DNA is in doubt, the DNA is left out and the CDR3 is given as listed by TCRdb. V and J are TRBV29-1 and TRBJ1-5. Germline CDR1 and CDR2: SQVTM and ANQGSEA. The length of the CDR3 is 8 amino acids, counting both ends. The CDR3 region is CSVGDGAF.

This chain uses TRBV29-1 with TRBJ2-7; D remains unclear. In germline, CDR1 is SQVTM, CDR2 ANQGSEA. This CDR3 comprises 15 residues. The V end lost 6 bases, the J end lost 2 bases, and 20 bases lay between the germline ends. The CDR3 DNA sequence: TGCAGCGTAAAGGATTGGAGAGGCACAACCTACGAGCAGTACTTC. This codes for CSVKDWRGTTYEQYF.

This chain joins TRBV27 and TRBJ1-1, with 7 bases fitting TRBD1. The CDR3 has 13 residues. Germline V lookup: CDR1 MNHEY, CDR2 SMNVEV (reference sequence). V dropped 7 bases and J dropped 4; count of bases not matched to a gene: 6. As DNA, the CDR3 is TGTGCCAGCAAATCACAGGGGACCACTGAAGCTTTCTTT. The encoded protein is CASKSQGTTEAFF.

V gene TRBV9 combines with J gene TRBJ2-3; D not certain. The ends were cut back, 3 bases at V and 6 bases at J, with 8 bases in the middle. This CDR3 spans 12 amino acids. CDR1 and CDR2 from the germline V gene are SGDLS and YYNGEE. The CDR3 here is CASSGPADTQYF. The CDR3 coding sequence is TGTGCCAGCAGCGGCCCAGCGGATACGCAGTATTTT.

There are a few counts of this clone. This chain connects TRBV7-9 to TRBJ2-7; D is ambiguous. The germline CDR1 and CDR2 sequences are SEHNR and FQNEAQ (reference sequence). The ends were cut back, 8 bases at V and 5 bases at J, with 10 bases in the middle. This CDR3 spans 11 amino acids. The CDR3 bases are TGTGCCAGCTCAACCGCCCACGAGCAGTACTTC. It translates to CASSTAHEQYF.

The rearrangement uses TRBV5-1 and TRBJ2-7, with 10 positions matching TRBD2. The junction had 11 bases not matched to a gene; V was cut back by 4 bases and J by 7 bases. The V gene's germline CDR1 is SGHRS and CDR2 YFSETQ. This CDR3 comprises 15 residues. The CDR3 here is CASSPLSGRANEQYF. Written as DNA, the CDR3 is TGCGCCAGCAGCCCCCTGAGCGGGAGGGCCAATGAGCAGTACTTC.

Comments on this clone: Additional DNA sequences in this sample encode the identical CDR3. The chain has TRBV29-1 and TRBJ1-3; 7 bases match TRBD1. Trimming at V came to 7 bases and at J to 1 base, leaving 4 bases not matched to a gene. In germline, CDR1 is SQVTM, CDR2 ANQGSEA. CDR3 length: 13 residues. CDR3: CSAATGSGNTIYF. DNA for the CDR3: TGCAGCGCCGCGACAGGGTCTGGAAACACCATATATTTT.

This sequence joins TRBV2 and TRBJ1-1, with D possibly TRBD1 on 5 matching bases. The CDR3 spans 13 residues. Trimming removed 7 bases at V and 8 bases at J, with 17 bases between. Per the germline V gene, CDR1 is SNHLY and CDR2 is FYNNEI. The CDR3 DNA reads TGTGCCAGCAACACAGCGGAGGGGCCCGAAGCTTTCTTT. It is translated as CASNTAEGPEAFF.

A note on this clone: Within the sample, other DNA sequences also encode this same CDR3. This chain uses TRBV29-1 with TRBJ1-2; D remains ambiguous. Germline assignment: CDR1 SQVTM and CDR2 ANQGSEA. The length of the CDR3 is 11 residues. Trimming left V 3 bases short and J 5 bases short, with 7 bases between. The CDR3 region has the DNA TGCAGCGTTGACGGTGGTTATGGCTACACCTTC. Its protein product is CSVDGGYGYTF.

This chain links TRBV19 with TRBJ2-5, with 7 positions matching TRBD2. V shed 1 base, J shed 2 bases, and the junction held 7 bases outside the gene matches. From germline, CDR1 is LNHDA and CDR2 SQIVND (reference sequence). The CDR3 runs 16 residues. CDR3 region: CASSIGRDYGQETQYF. The CDR3 DNA reads TGTGCCAGTAGTATAGGCCGGGACTACGGGCAAGAGACCCAGTACTTC.

The rearrangement joins TRBV21-1 to TRBJ1-1. TRBV21-1 is a documented pseudogene. The CDR3 is made up of 8 amino acids. The CDR3 region is CASSKSLF. In DNA form, the CDR3 reads TGTGCCAGCAGCAAATCCCTTTTT.

DNA of the CDR3: TGTGCCAGTTGGCTTGGGACAGGGCTGTACTTC. It codes for CASWLGTGLYF. The genes are TRBV6-6 and TRBJ2-7; 9 positions match TRBD1. The CDR3 consists of 11 residues. J was trimmed by 12 bases and V by 9 bases; bases with no gene match: 9. In germline, CDR1 is MNHNY, CDR2 SVGAGI (reference sequence).